This T cell receptor beta chain was documented in a study of blood T cell repertoires in COVID-19. Study at large: T cells, B-cell-depleted T cells, or PBMCs provided the cDNA or gDNA that served as material.

Sequencing used immunoSEQ multiplex PCR; TCRdb keeps in-frame clones, though not all of them. The repertoire has about 270,000 clones, nearly 90% of them found once; the top ten carry approximately 1%. Germline CDR1 reads DFQATT; CDR2 reads SNEGSKA (reference sequence). Unmatched junction bases numbered 7, after V lost 3 bases and J lost 4 bases. The CDR3 totals 14 residues. Self-reported history from a screening survey and questionnaire set each donor's cohort. Recovered status in Cohort 3 required two negative PCRs, clearance, or symptom resolution. The sample consisted of PBMCs or T cells enriched from blood (not recorded which). The V gene is TRBV20-1, the J gene TRBJ2-5; 8 nucleotides match TRBD1. This TCR came from a woman in her 30s who had recovered from COVID-19. This CDR3 reads CSASARGRGETQYF. Written as DNA, the CDR3 is TGCAGTGCTAGTGCCAGGGGGCGGGGAGAGACCCAGTACTTC.